These 8 T cell receptor beta chains came from one sample sequenced in a study of monozygotic twins with inflammatory bowel disease. TCRdb re-called the 5' RACE reads and shows each CDR3 protein once, DNA omitted. The clone table shows some 150,000 distinct CDR3 sequences, with the ten largest holding 0.95% to 1.5%. Sequences were obtained from blood. The receptors shown here come from a human donor with ulcerative colitis or Crohn's disease, or a healthy co-twin of an affected twin (not recorded which).

The chain combines TRBV9 with TRBJ2-3; TCRdb's D call of TRBD2 is untestable without DNA. The CDR3 has 15 residues. The V gene's germline CDR1 is SGDLS and CDR2 YYNGEE. The CDR3 sequence is CASSVGARGTDTQYF. Drawing the rest from reference TRBV9 and TRBJ2-3, the complete variable domain is DSGVTQTPKHLITATGQRVTLRCSPRSGDLSVYWYQQSLDQGLQFLIQYYNGEERAKGNILERFSAQQFPDLHSELNLSSLELGDSALYFCASSVGARGTDTQYFGPGTRLTVL.

The V gene is TRBV5-1, the J gene TRBJ2-7; the D gene TCRdb calls, TRBD2, cannot be checked with no DNA. CDR1 is SGHRS and CDR2 is YFSETQ in the germline V gene. The CDR3 covers 13 residues. The CDR3 loop is CASSLEGLDEQYF.

J is TRBJ2-7 and V is TRBV28; TCRdb names TRBD2, which stays unverified in the absence of DNA. Germline values: CDR1 MDHEN, CDR2 SYDVKM. CDR3 length equals 12 residues. This CDR3 reads CASSFRGYEQYF. The whole variable domain, filled in from reference TRBV28 and TRBJ2-7, reads DVKVTQSSRYLVKRTGEKVFLECVQDMDHENMFWYRQDPGLGLRLIYFSYDVKMKEKGDIPEGYSVSREKKERFSLILESASTNQTSMYLCASSFRGYEQYFGPGTRLTVT.

V usage is TRBV20-1 and J usage is TRBJ1-2. The CDR3 sequence is 18 residues long. Germline assignment: CDR1 DFQATT and CDR2 SNEGSKA (reference sequence). The CDR3 loop reads CSARDNLLLAGRDYGYTF.

V is TRBV5-1 and J is TRBJ1-4; checking the TCRdb D call of TRBD1 is not possible without DNA. This CDR3 is built from 13 residues. Germline V gives CDR1 SGHRS, CDR2 YFSETQ. The CDR3 here is CASRSGANEKLFF.

V gene TRBV9 combines with J gene TRBJ1-1. This CDR3 contains 15 residues. CDR1 and CDR2 (germline): SGDLS, YYNGEE. This chain's CDR3 is CASSVADFLNTEAFF.

V usage is TRBV20-1 and J usage is TRBJ1-5; checking the TCRdb D call of TRBD1 is not possible without DNA. This CDR3 has 16 amino acids. Germline V gene data show CDR1 as DFQATT and CDR2 as SNEGSKA (reference sequence). The CDR3 here is CSAKGQGVDGNQPQHF.

V is TRBV2 and J is TRBJ2-7. This CDR3 comprises 13 residues. CDR1 and CDR2 from the germline V gene are SNHLY and FYNNEI. This chain's CDR3 is CASQGLGSYEQYF.